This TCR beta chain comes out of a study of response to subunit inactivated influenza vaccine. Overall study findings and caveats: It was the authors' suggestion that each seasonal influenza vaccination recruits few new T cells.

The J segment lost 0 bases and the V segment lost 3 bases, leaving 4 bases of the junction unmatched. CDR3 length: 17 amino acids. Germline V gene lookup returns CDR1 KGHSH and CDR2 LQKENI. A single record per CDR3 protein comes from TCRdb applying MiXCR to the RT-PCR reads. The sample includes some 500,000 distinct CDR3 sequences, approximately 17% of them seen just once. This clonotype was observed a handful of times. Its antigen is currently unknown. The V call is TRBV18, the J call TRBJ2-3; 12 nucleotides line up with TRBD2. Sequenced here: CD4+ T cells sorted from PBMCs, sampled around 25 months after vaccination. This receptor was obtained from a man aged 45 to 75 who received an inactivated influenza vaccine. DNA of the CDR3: TGTGCCAGCTCACCGTCGGGACTAGCGGGCAGCACAGATACGCAGTATTTT. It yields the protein CASSPSGLAGSTDTQYF. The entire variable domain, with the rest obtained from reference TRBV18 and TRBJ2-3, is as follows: NAGVMQNPRHLVRRRGQEARLRCSPMKGHSHVYWYRQLPEEGLKFMVYLQKENIIDESGMPKERFSAEFPKEGPSILRIQQVVRGDSAAYFCASSPSGLAGSTDTQYFGPGTRLTVL.